This TCR beta chain was documented in a study of Graves' ophthalmopathy and Graves' hyperthyroidism (dated by TCRdb to the late 2010s). Concerning the study at large: Peripheral blood was collected at initial diagnosis, prior to any treatment. Once sampling was done, hyperthyroidism patients were given methimazole at a starting dose of 30 mg daily, while ophthalmopathy patients were given high-dose intravenous methylprednisolone. In total, 135 blood samples were TCR-sequenced: around 42 ophthalmopathy, some 80 hyperthyroidism and about 17 hyperthyroidism-to-ophthalmopathy patients. An independent validation cohort comprised 18 hyperthyroidism patients and over 15 patients who later progressed from hyperthyroidism to ophthalmopathy. In five or six hyperthyroidism patients, the T-cell repertoires found in thyroid tissue were compared with those found in blood. The study used TCR beta repertoire signatures to distinguish Graves' ophthalmopathy from Graves' hyperthyroidism and to predict progression to ophthalmopathy. To explore V-J signatures that separate ophthalmopathy from hyperthyroidism, a discovery set of about a hundred patients was enrolled, consisting of under 50 with ophthalmopathy and some 59 with stable hyperthyroidism. For training and testing, the 100 or so patients in the discovery cohort were randomly divided in a 7:3 ratio.

Worth noting for this clonotype: Its antigen remains unidentified. The record has no base qualities; no much larger clone is one base away.

Here is what the overall study found, with its caveats: In cross-validation, the 13-signature model distinguished ophthalmopathy from stable hyperthyroidism with 85% to 90% sensitivity and approximately 81% specificity, and in the test set the corresponding values were about 80% and 75%. In validation, the model predicted ophthalmopathy progression with more than 55% sensitivity and approximately 78% specificity; 12 predicted patients were CT-confirmed with GO in a median of 6.5 months. Sample size was not predetermined statistically, and investigators were not blinded to group allocation. Most of the expanded thyroid clonotypes with a frequency above 0.001 were also detected in blood, and it was suggested that the thyroid immune response may be reflected by blood repertoires.

The cysteine opens and the phenylalanine closes a CDR3 of 16 amino acids. The entry retains the CDR3 DNA only, 48 bases that are in frame from base 1. Germline trimming amounts to 6 bases on V and 2 bases on J, with 10 as the count of junction bases outside the gene matches. Ophthalmopathy patients were characterized by moderately to severely active disease, a Clinical Activity Score of at least 3, a NOSPECS grade of at least 4, and a disease duration under 3 months. Patients with other autoimmune diseases, uncontrolled infections, pregnancy or lactation were excluded from the study. Diagnosis was based on clinical symptoms, serum thyroxine, TRAb, thyroid ultrasound and orbital computed tomography. PBMCs were isolated from 7.5 to 10 ml of fresh peripheral blood by Ficoll-Paque density gradient centrifugation. Trizol reagent was used to extract the total RNA, and its quality was then checked on an Agilent 2100 Bioanalyzer.

TCR beta CDR3 regions were amplified from RNA transcripts for repertoire sequencing. The first round was an RT-PCR using HTBI primers with the Qiagen OneStep RT-PCR kit, and this first round was followed by a second-round multiplex PCR, then size selection and purification. The libraries underwent paired-end sequencing with 100 bp reads on an Illumina HiSeq2000. As for the authors' bioinformatics: SOAPnuke was used to process the reads, removing any read that contained adapters or uncalled bases, had a mean Phred below 15, or lacked an exact match to the constant primer or identifier. High-quality paired reads were merged with COPE v1.2.5. Unique nucleotide sequences were defined as clonotypes and aligned to IMGT TRB V, D and J references using MiTCR v1.1. Only V-J combinations with frequency above 0.0001 were analysed, covering about 99% of repertoires. For each V-J combination, a TCR clonal expansion and chaos score was defined as the ratio of F50 clonal expansion to chaos observed in the TCRdist matrix. Welch's t-statistics and random forest were used to reduce features to approximately 13 V-J combinations, which were fed into a naive Bayes classifier. The similarity between thyroid and blood repertoires was quantified using the Morisita-Horn index. TCRdb reran the public reads through fastp at Q25 and MiXCR, keeping productive beta chains. CDR3 protein sequences are deduplicated, and each keeps its most common genes and DNA. Clone size and V and J calls follow TCRdb, not the original study. The sample table holds 150,000 to 200,000 distinct CDR3 sequences, of which 35% to 45% were seen once. The ten largest clones take up about 8.2% of the sample.

Sequenced sample: peripheral blood. This TCR derives from a man under 40 with Graves' ophthalmopathy. Donor details come from another sample of the same person, matched by shared clones. The sequence is built from TRBV12-3 or TRBV12-4 and TRBJ1-5; TRBD1 matches 7 bases in the middle. CDR3 loop: CASSPSRGLGNQPQHF. The DNA sequence follows: TGTGCCAGCAGCCCCTCAAGGGGGCTTGGCAATCAGCCCCAGCATTTT.